Below are 22 T cell receptor beta chains sequenced from a single sample in a study of PD-L1 blockade in urothelial cancer. Repertoires were generated with immunoSEQ multiplex PCR, while TCRdb's copy carries only in-frame clones and drops some. The data show around 100,000 clones, about nine tenths seen once. Described time point: pretreatment peripheral blood. The sample was PBMCs, taken around atezolizumab (anti-PD-L1) treatment. The receptor source for this set is a man in his 60s with urothelial cancer.

This sequence joins TRBV11-3 and TRBJ2-7; possible D gene TRBD1, 6 bases. V lost 5 bases to trimming and J lost 4 bases, with 12 bases between them. Germline CDR1 is SGHNT and CDR2 is YENEEA. The CDR3 runs 13 residues. The CDR3 DNA sequence: TGTGCCAGCAGCGTCCTACAGGGATACGAGCAGTACTTC. Its protein is CASSVLQGYEQYF.

The chain is built from TRBV6-1 and TRBJ2-3, with a weak D call TRBD2 (6 bases). From germline, CDR1 is MNHNS and CDR2 SASEGT. Trimming pared 6 bases from V and 1 base from J, leaving 8 bases between. This CDR3 contains 13 residues. The CDR3 here is CASRREGTDTQYF. CDR3 sequence (DNA): TGTGCCAGCAGGAGGGAGGGCACAGATACGCAGTATTTT.

V and J are TRBV7-9 and TRBJ1-2, with D possibly TRBD1 on 5 matching bases. The germline V and J ends were trimmed by 1 base and 5 bases, with 11 bases remaining between them. Germline-derived CDR1 and CDR2 are SEHNR and FQNEAQ (reference sequence). There are 14 residues in the CDR3. CDR3 coding DNA: TGTGCCAGCAGCTTAGTGGAGGGGACTTATGGCTACACCTTC. Translated: CASSLVEGTYGYTF. The full variable domain, with the rest looked up from reference TRBV7-9 and TRBJ1-2, is DTGVSQNPRHKITKRGQNVTFRCDPISEHNRLYWYRQTLGQGPEFLTYFQNEAQLEKSRLLSDRFSAERPKGSFSTLEIQRTEQGDSAMYLCASSLVEGTYGYTFGSGTRLTVV.

The V and J genes are TRBV29-1 and TRBJ1-3, with 9 positions matching TRBD1. The trim removed 5 bases at V and 4 bases at J, leaving 3 bases unmatched. In germline, CDR1 is SQVTM, CDR2 ANQGSEA. The CDR3 is 13 residues long. CDR3 nucleotide sequence: TGCAGCGTTTCGACAGGGGGGGGAAACACCATATATTTT. This translates into CSVSTGGGNTIYF.

This clone was seen a single time. This chain connects TRBV18 to TRBJ2-3, with TRBD2 matching over 7 bases. This CDR3 has 15 amino acids. CDR1 is KGHSH, CDR2 LQKENI, per germline. V lost 3 bases, J lost 2 bases, and 5 bases stayed unmatched. The CDR3 coding sequence is TGTGCCAGCTCACCGGGAGCGGGGACCACAGATACGCAGTATTTT. Translated: CASSPGAGTTDTQYF.

The rearrangement joins TRBV5-1 to TRBJ2-3, with D unclear. V was clipped by 4 bases and J by 2 bases, with 11 bases between them. Germline CDR1 and CDR2: SGHRS and YFSETQ. CDR3 length: 14 residues. CDR3 bases: TGCGCCAGCAGCCTCTCAGCGTACACAGATACGCAGTATTTT. Its translation: CASSLSAYTDTQYF.

This clone has a handful of counts. The chain carries TRBV19 and TRBJ1-5; no clear D. Trimming took 6 bases from V and 5 from J, leaving 14 bases between them. Germline CDR1 reads LNHDA; CDR2 reads SQIVND (reference sequence). The CDR3 totals 14 residues. The CDR3 loop is CASSLNGPDQPQHF. The CDR3 coding sequence is TGTGCCAGTAGCCTGAATGGGCCCGATCAGCCCCAGCATTTT.

The V call is TRBV7-2, the J call TRBJ1-5, with 8 bases matching TRBD1. In germline, CDR1 is SGHTA, CDR2 FQGNSA. V was clipped by 5 bases and J by 5 bases; unmatched bases: 2. This CDR3 region has 13 residues. CDR3: CASSADRDQPQHF. The CDR3 DNA reads TGTGCCAGCAGCGCGGACAGGGATCAGCCCCAGCATTTT.

The CDR3 region has the DNA TGTGCCAGCAGCTTAGGGACTAGCGGGACCCGGGGAATGCAGTTCTTC. It specifies CASSLGTSGTRGMQFF. This chain joins TRBV11-1 and TRBJ2-1, with 12 bases matching TRBD2. The CDR3 runs to 16 residues. The V and J ends lost 1 base and 12 bases, in that order; junction bases with no gene match: 10. Germline CDR1 SGHAT, CDR2 FQDESV (reference sequence).

The chain joins TRBV6-5 to TRBJ1-6, with 8 bases lining up with TRBD1. The CDR3 totals 15 residues. V trimming: 6 bases; J trimming: 7 bases; junction bases outside the gene matches: 8. CDR1 is MNHEY and CDR2 is SVGAGI in the germline V gene. Here the CDR3 reads CASRIPGQGNSPLHF. Here the CDR3 DNA reads TGTGCCAGCAGGATCCCAGGACAGGGAAATTCACCCCTCCACTTT.

The chain couples TRBV9 to TRBJ1-4; perhaps TRBD1 as D (6 bases). There are 15 residues in the CDR3. The V gene lost 2 bases and the J gene lost 8 bases, with 16 bases spanning the gap. Germline values: CDR1 SGDLS, CDR2 YYNGEE. CDR3 region: CASSVRGGQGEKLFF. The CDR3 DNA sequence: TGTGCCAGCAGCGTCCGGGGGGGACAAGGCGAAAAACTGTTTTTT.

This clone was recorded a few times. The chain has TRBV4-2 and TRBJ1-2, with D tentatively TRBD1 (5 bases). The ends were cut back, 4 bases at V and 4 bases at J, with 10 bases in the middle. The CDR3 covers 13 residues. The germline gives CDR1 LGHNA, CDR2 YNFKEQ. In DNA, the CDR3 is TGTGCCAGCAGCCCCGGGCAGGGCTATGGCTACACCTTC. Protein: CASSPGQGYGYTF.

The chain employs TRBV6-4 and TRBJ1-5; no clear D gene. From germline, CDR1 is MRHNA and CDR2 SNTAGT. V gave up 9 bases and J gave up 5 bases, with 11 bases separating them. The CDR3 spans 12 residues. CDR3 residues: CARCSGYQPQHF. In nucleotides, the CDR3 is TGTGCCAGATGCTCCGGGTATCAGCCCCAGCATTTT.

The V and J genes are TRBV27 and TRBJ2-5; TRBD1 is a possible D gene (6 bases). V lost 4 bases and J 1 base, leaving 10 bases between the germline ends. The germline gives CDR1 MNHEY, CDR2 SMNVEV (reference sequence). The CDR3 consists of 14 residues. The CDR3 protein is CASSSTDSQETQYF. As DNA, the CDR3 is TGTGCCAGCAGTTCCACGGACAGCCAAGAGACCCAGTACTTC.

This clone was counted a single time. The rearrangement uses TRBV4-2 and TRBJ1-3; TRBD1 aligns across 9 bases. J lost 3 bases, V lost 0 bases, and 3 bases had no gene match. Germline CDR1 and CDR2: LGHNA and YNFKEQ. The CDR3 is made up of 16 amino acids. CDR3 DNA sequence: TGTGCCAGCAGCCAAGATCACAGGGGGCTTGGAAACACCATATATTTT. This gives the protein CASSQDHRGLGNTIYF.

This clone appeared a few times. The sample has other DNA sequences that encode this CDR3 too. The chain couples TRBV19 to TRBJ2-2; TRBD1 is a possible D gene (5 bases). Germline V gene data show CDR1 as LNHDA and CDR2 as SQIVND (reference sequence). The length of the CDR3 is 15 residues. With 3 bases removed from V and 0 bases from J, the gap between germline ends came to 8 bases. CDR3 region: CASSISRANTGELFF. The CDR3 nucleotides read TGTGCCAGTAGTATCTCCAGGGCGAACACCGGGGAGCTGTTTTTT.

The chain joins TRBV2 to TRBJ2-7, with TRBD2 matching over 14 bases. The CDR3 runs to 14 residues. Germline V gives CDR1 SNHLY, CDR2 FYNNEI. Trimming at V came to 6 bases and at J to 10 bases, leaving 8 bases not matched to a gene. The CDR3 here is CASSAGLAGETQYF. The CDR3 nucleotides read TGTGCCAGCAGCGCGGGACTAGCGGGAGAGACTCAGTACTTC.

To note about this clone: One end of the junction fails to match germline, which may point to a read error. J is TRBJ2-3 and V is TRBV7-7; 11 nucleotides align to TRBD2. The CDR3 sequence is 15 residues long. Germline V lookup: CDR1 SSHAT, CDR2 FNYEAQ (reference sequence). The CDR3 loop is CASSPIAGGANTQYF. DNA for the CDR3: TGTGCTAGCAGCCCTATAGCGGGAGGGGCCAATACGCAGTATTTT.

The chain employs TRBV28 and TRBJ1-5; D ambiguous. V was trimmed by 6 bases and J by 6 bases, leaving 9 bases between them. The CDR3 has 12 amino acids. The germline CDR1 and CDR2 sequences are MDHEN and SYDVKM. CDR3 nucleotide sequence: TGTGCCAGCAGCGCGCCCTTTCAGCCCCAGCATTTT. Translated, it gives CASSAPFQPQHF. The full variable domain, in which reference TRBV28 and TRBJ1-5 provide the parts outside the CDR3, is DVKVTQSSRYLVKRTGEKVFLECVQDMDHENMFWYRQDPGLGLRLIYFSYDVKMKEKGDIPEGYSVSREKKERFSLILESASTNQTSMYLCASSAPFQPQHFGDGTRLSIL.

This clone showed up just once. The chain employs TRBV2 and TRBJ2-3, with D hard to call. Germline lookup yields CDR1 SNHLY and CDR2 FYNNEI. The CDR3 runs 13 residues. Trimming shortened V by 11 bases and J by 1 base, and 13 bases separated the two germline ends. CDR3 sequence reads: CARGVTRTDTQYF. In nucleotides, the CDR3 is TGTGCCCGTGGTGTCACTCGCACAGATACGCAGTATTTT.

The chain is built from TRBV7-6 and TRBJ1-4; TRBD1 matches 7 bases. The germline V gene encodes CDR1 SGHVS and CDR2 FNYEAQ. This CDR3 is 16 amino acids long. Losses at the gene ends were 8 bases for V and 7 bases for J; bases not matched to a gene: 16. CDR3 in amino acids: CASGPPLGGGGEKLFF. The CDR3 region has the DNA TGTGCCAGCGGCCCACCTCTCGGAGGGGGCGGTGAAAAACTGTTTTTT.

The V call is TRBV5-4, the J call TRBJ2-2, with 7 bases aligning to TRBD2. The V segment lost 4 bases and the J segment 14 bases; nucleotides outside the gene matches: 20. The CDR3 is 16 residues long. The germline CDR1 and CDR2 sequences are SGHNT and YYREEE (reference sequence). CDR3 residues: CASSAPTSSFGGSLFF. Written as DNA, the CDR3 is TGTGCCAGCAGCGCCCCGACTAGCTCCTTTGGTGGAAGCCTGTTTTTT.